The rows below give T cell receptor beta chains drawn from one sample of a study of T cell responses to AZD1222 COVID-19 vaccine. The protocol was immunoSEQ multiplex PCR, while the TCRdb copy is restricted to in-frame clones and leaves out a portion. In the table there are more than 90,000 clones, 86% of which are singletons. The input for sequencing was peripheral blood, taken 28 days after the second AZD1222 dose. These receptors originate from an adult who received the AZD1222 COVID-19 vaccine. Both conserved end residues are part of each CDR3. The D gene is left open where the match is weak. Clone size is stated in some rows and not others, as once, few, many or a class when expanded.

TRBV6-4	NA	NA	TRBJ2-3	CASSDRDGTSTDTQYF	TGTGCCAGCAGTGACCGGGACGGAACTAGCACAGATACGCAGTATTTT
TRBV27	NA	TRBD1	TRBJ2-2	CASSLTGNAGELFF	TGTGCCAGCAGTTTGACAGGGAACGCCGGGGAGCTGTTTTTT
TRBV7-7	NA	TRBD1	TRBJ2-5	CASSRGLSRGRQETQYF	TGTGCCAGCAGCCGAGGTTTGAGCAGGGGGCGTCAAGAGACCCAGTACTTC
TRBV19	few	NA	TRBJ2-2	CASRQRANTGELFF	TGTGCCAGTAGGCAAAGAGCTAACACCGGGGAGCTGTTTTTT
TRBV30	NA	TRBD1	TRBJ1-2	CAWRPRGIYYGYTF	TGTGCCTGGAGGCCCAGGGGGATCTACTATGGCTACACCTTC
TRBV5-1	NA	NA	TRBJ2-7	CASSLGQQSLSEQYF	TGCGCCAGCAGCTTGGGCCAGCAATCGCTCTCCGAGCAGTACTTC
TRBV2	NA	TRBD1	TRBJ2-1	CASSGDRGSYNEQFF	TGTGCCAGCAGTGGGGACAGGGGGAGCTACAATGAGCAGTTCTTC
TRBV7-6	NA	NA	TRBJ1-6	CASSSRGAYNSPLHF	TGTGCCAGCAGCTCTAGGGGCGCTTATAATTCACCCCTCCACTTT
TRBV10-2	NA	NA	TRBJ1-2	CAAQGSADYGYTF	TGCGCCGCACAGGGATCCGCTGACTATGGCTACACCTTC
TRBV6-5	NA	TRBD1	TRBJ2-1	CASSKDRDYNEQFF	TGTGCCAGCAGTAAGGACAGGGACTACAATGAGCAGTTCTTC
TRBV7-2	NA	TRBD1	TRBJ1-5	CASSSGQGGQPQHF	TGTGCCAGCAGCTCCGGACAGGGTGGGCAGCCCCAGCATTTT
TRBV2	NA	NA	TRBJ1-2	CASSEGHRLNYGYTF	TGTGCCAGCAGTGAGGGACACAGGCTTAACTATGGCTACACCTTC
TRBV19	few	NA	TRBJ1-1	CASSIEGTVNTEAFF	TGTGCCAGTAGTATAGAGGGGACGGTGAACACTGAAGCTTTCTTT
TRBV4-1	NA	TRBD1	TRBJ2-1	CASSQNNPGTGVLNEQFF	TGCGCCAGCAGCCAAAATAACCCCGGGACAGGGGTTCTGAATGAGCAGTTCTTC
TRBV11-1	NA	NA	TRBJ2-3	CASSPAWGSHTDTQYF	TGTGCCAGCAGCCCAGCGTGGGGGTCGCACACAGATACGCAGTATTTT
TRBV18	NA	NA	TRBJ1-1	CASSPRQSMNTEAFF	TGTGCCAGCTCACCAAGACAGAGTATGAACACTGAAGCTTTCTTT
TRBV4-1	NA	TRBD2	TRBJ2-7	CASSQDLGTGGTGYEQYF	TGCGCCAGCAGCCAAGATCTTGGGACGGGAGGGACGGGCTACGAGCAGTACTTC
TRBV28	NA	TRBD1	TRBJ1-1	CASRIRQGNTEAFF	TGTGCCAGCAGGATTCGACAGGGGAACACTGAAGCTTTCTTT
TRBV19	NA	NA	TRBJ1-3	CASSETGPGNTIYF	TGTGCCAGTAGCGAGACAGGACCTGGAAACACCATATATTTT
TRBV12-3/TRBV12-4	NA	TRBD1	TRBJ2-5	CASSLTGEETQYF	TGTGCCAGCAGTCTTACAGGGGAAGAGACCCAGTACTTC
TRBV6-1	NA	NA	TRBJ1-3	CASSDRSLGNTIYF	TGTGCCAGCAGTGATAGGAGTCTTGGGAACACCATATATTTT
TRBV3-1/TRBV3-2	few	NA	TRBJ1-1	CASSQATYTEAFF	TGTGCCAGCAGCCAGGCGACTTACACTGAAGCTTTCTTT
TRBV29-1	few	TRBD2	TRBJ2-3	CSARTSVDTQYF	TGCAGCGCCCGGACTAGTGTCGATACGCAGTATTTT
TRBV7-2	NA	NA	TRBJ2-2	CASSLDPSDTGELFF	TGTGCCAGCAGCTTAGACCCCTCGGACACCGGGGAGCTGTTTTTT
TRBV28	NA	TRBD2	TRBJ2-5	CASSLAGGLQETQYF	TGTGCCAGCAGTTTAGCGGGAGGCCTCCAAGAGACCCAGTACTTC
TRBV9	NA	TRBD1	TRBJ1-3	CASADRFGSSGNTIYF	TGTGCCAGCGCGGACAGGTTTGGGAGCTCTGGAAACACCATATATTTT
TRBV5-4	NA	TRBD2	TRBJ2-1	CASSHGELAANNEQFF	TGTGCCAGCAGCCATGGGGAACTAGCGGCAAACAATGAGCAGTTCTTC
TRBV28	NA	NA	TRBJ1-1	CASSLFNEAFF	TGTGCCAGCAGTTTGTTTAATGAAGCTTTCTTT
TRBV29-1	NA	NA	TRBJ1-1	CSVEDQQGPEAFF	TGCAGCGTTGAAGACCAACAAGGGCCTGAAGCTTTCTTT
TRBV6-5	NA	TRBD1	TRBJ1-6	CASRPQGRHNSPLHF	TGTGCCAGCAGGCCACAGGGGAGACATAATTCACCCCTCCACTTT
TRBV28	NA	TRBD1	TRBJ1-4	CASSLFGTGLRENEKLFF	TGTGCCAGCAGTTTATTCGGGACAGGGCTCAGGGAAAATGAAAAACTGTTTTTT
TRBV5-1	NA	TRBD2	TRBJ2-3	CASSLGRGGMDTQYF	TGCGCCAGCAGCTTGGGGCGGGGGGGCATGGATACGCAGTATTTT
TRBV11-2	NA	NA	TRBJ2-2	CASRRTGTGELFF	TGTGCCAGCAGGAGGACTGGAACCGGGGAGCTGTTTTTT
TRBV6-5	NA	NA	TRBJ2-7	CASSYSRGSHEQYF	TGTGCCAGCAGTTACTCTCGGGGGTCCCACGAGCAGTACTTC
TRBV24-1	NA	NA	TRBJ1-2	CATSDEGRSYGYTF	TGTGCCACCAGTGATGAGGGGAGAAGCTATGGCTACACCTTC
TRBV28	NA	TRBD2	TRBJ2-2	CASRRGGRAGELFF	TGTGCCAGCCGTCGGGGGGGAAGGGCCGGGGAGCTGTTTTTT
TRBV5-5	NA	NA	TRBJ2-2	CASSMTPAVTGELFF	TGTGCCAGCAGCATGACCCCGGCTGTTACCGGGGAGCTGTTTTTT
TRBV27	NA	NA	TRBJ1-2	CASSLSVEGLTGGYTF	TGTGCCAGCAGTTTATCGGTAGAGGGCCTCACAGGTGGCTACACCTTC
TRBV5-1	NA	NA	TRBJ2-7	CASSGLDRRYEQYF	TGCGCCAGCAGTGGACTCGACCGGCGGTACGAGCAGTACTTC
TRBV5-1	NA	NA	TRBJ1-5	CASSLNGDTQPQHF	TGCGCCAGCAGCTTGAATGGGGATACTCAGCCCCAGCATTTT
TRBV14	NA	TRBD2	TRBJ2-2	CASSQVLAATGELFF	TGTGCCAGCAGCCAGGTTCTAGCGGCCACCGGGGAGCTGTTTTTT